This TCR beta chain was captured in a study of blood T cell repertoires in COVID-19. Study-wide context: Specimens from acute and convalescent COVID-19 originated in the United States, Italy and Spain. In each case, the material was cDNA or gDNA derived from T cells, B-cell-depleted T cells, or PBMCs.

The V and J ends lost 5 bases and 0 bases respectively, with 11 bases between them. The CDR3 is 14 residues long. The V gene's germline CDR1 is MNHEY and CDR2 SVGAGI. Original processing methods: Estimation of nucleated cell counts relied on the amplification of reference gene primers. Sequencing was performed with immunoSEQ multiplex PCR; in TCRdb, only in-frame clones are kept and a portion is missing. That table supplies the V and J calls and clone size; D and trimming were determined from the DNA. The sample consists of fewer than 85,000 clones, approximately 88% of them appearing once. Sequencing input: peripheral blood. The TCR comes from a man aged 55 to 69 with acute or convalescent COVID-19. V usage is TRBV6-5 and J usage is TRBJ2-7; a possible D gene is TRBD1 (6 bases). The CDR3 protein is CASSPQGRSYEQYF. In DNA form, the CDR3 reads TGTGCCAGCAGTCCTCAGGGGCGCTCCTACGAGCAGTACTTC.